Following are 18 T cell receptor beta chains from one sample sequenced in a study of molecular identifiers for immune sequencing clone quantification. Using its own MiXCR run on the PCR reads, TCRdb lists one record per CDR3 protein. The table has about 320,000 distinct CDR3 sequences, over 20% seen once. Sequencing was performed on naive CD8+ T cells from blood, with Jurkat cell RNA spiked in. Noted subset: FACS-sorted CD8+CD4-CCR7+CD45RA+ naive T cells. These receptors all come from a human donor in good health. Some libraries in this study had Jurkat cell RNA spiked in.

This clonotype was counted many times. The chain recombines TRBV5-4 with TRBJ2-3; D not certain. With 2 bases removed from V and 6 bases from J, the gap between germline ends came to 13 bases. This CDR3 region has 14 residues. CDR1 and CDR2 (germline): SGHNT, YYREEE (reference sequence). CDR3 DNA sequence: TGTGCCAGCAGCTTAGAAGCTCCACACGATACGCAGTATTTT. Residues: CASSLEAPHDTQYF.

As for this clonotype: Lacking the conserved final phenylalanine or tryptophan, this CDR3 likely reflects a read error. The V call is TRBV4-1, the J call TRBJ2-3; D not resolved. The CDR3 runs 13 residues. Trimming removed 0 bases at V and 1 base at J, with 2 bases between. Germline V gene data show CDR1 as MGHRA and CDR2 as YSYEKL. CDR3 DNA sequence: TGCGCCAGCAGCCAAGATGGCACAGATACGCAGTATTCT. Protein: CASSQDGTDTQYS.

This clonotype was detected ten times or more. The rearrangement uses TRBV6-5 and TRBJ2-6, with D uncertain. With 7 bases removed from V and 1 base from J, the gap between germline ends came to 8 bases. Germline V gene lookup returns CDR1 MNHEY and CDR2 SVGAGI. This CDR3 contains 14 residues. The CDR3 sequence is CASTPVSGANVLTF. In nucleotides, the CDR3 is TGTGCCAGCACCCCGGTGTCTGGGGCCAACGTCCTGACTTTC.

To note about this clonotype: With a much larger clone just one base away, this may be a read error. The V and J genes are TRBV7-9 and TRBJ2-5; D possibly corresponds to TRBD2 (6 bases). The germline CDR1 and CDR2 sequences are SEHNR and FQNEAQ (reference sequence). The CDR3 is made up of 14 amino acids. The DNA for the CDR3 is TGTGCCAGCAGCCCCTACACCGGGGGAGAGACCCAGCACTTC. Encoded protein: CASSPYTGGETQHF.

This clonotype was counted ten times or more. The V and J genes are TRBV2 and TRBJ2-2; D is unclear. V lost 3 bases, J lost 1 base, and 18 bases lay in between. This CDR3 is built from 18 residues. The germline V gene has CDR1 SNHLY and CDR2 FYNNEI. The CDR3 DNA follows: TGTGCCAGCAGTGAGTTTCTCAGGCCCTCCGGGAACACCGGGGAGCTGTTTTTT. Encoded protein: CASSEFLRPSGNTGELFF.

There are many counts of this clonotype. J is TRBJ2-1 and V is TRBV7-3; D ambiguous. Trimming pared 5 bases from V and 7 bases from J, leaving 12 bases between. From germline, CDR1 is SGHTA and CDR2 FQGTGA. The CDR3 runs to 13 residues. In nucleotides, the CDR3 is TGTGCCAGCAGCCCCCAGAATTCGAATGAGCAGTTCTTC. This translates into CASSPQNSNEQFF.

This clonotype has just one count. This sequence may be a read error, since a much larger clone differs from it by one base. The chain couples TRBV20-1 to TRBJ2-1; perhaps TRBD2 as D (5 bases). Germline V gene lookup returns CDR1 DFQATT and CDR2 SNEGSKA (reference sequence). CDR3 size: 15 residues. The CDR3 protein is CGARAGLSNYNEQFF. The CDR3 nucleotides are TGCGGTGCTAGGGCAGGACTTTCCAATTACAATGAGCAGTTCTTC.

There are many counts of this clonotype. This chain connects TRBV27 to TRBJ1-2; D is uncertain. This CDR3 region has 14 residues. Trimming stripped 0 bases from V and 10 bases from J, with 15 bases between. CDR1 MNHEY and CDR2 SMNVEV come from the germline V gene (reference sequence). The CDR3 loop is CASSLSGRSSNYTF. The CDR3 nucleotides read TGTGCCAGCAGTTTATCCGGCAGGAGCAGTAACTACACCTTC.

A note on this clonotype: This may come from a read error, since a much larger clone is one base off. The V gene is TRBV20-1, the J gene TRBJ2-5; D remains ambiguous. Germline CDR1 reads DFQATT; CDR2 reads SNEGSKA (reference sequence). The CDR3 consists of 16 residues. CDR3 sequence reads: CSARDADGRYQGTQYF. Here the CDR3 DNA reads TGCAGTGCTCGAGACGCCGACGGACGGTACCAAGGGACCCAGTACTTC.

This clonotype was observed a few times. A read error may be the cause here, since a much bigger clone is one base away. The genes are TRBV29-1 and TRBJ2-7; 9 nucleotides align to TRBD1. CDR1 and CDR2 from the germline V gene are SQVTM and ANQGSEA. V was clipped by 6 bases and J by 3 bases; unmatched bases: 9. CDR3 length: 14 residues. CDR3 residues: CSVPVGTGLYEQYF. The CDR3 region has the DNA TGCAGCGTGCCCGTTGGGACAGGGCTCTACGAGCAGTACTTC.

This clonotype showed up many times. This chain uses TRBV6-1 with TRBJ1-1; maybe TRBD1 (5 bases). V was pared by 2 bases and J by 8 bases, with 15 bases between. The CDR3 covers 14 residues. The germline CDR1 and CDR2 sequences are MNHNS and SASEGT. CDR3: CASSEYGAAREAFF. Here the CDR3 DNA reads TGTGCCAGCAGTGAATACGGGGCCGCTAGAGAAGCTTTCTTT.

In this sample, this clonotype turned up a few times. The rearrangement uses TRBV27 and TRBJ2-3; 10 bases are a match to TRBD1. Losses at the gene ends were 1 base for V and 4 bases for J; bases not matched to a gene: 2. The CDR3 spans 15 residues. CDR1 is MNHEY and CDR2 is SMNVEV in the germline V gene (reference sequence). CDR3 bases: TGTGCCAGCAGTTTATGGGGGACAGGGGCAGATACGCAGTATTTT. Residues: CASSLWGTGADTQYF.

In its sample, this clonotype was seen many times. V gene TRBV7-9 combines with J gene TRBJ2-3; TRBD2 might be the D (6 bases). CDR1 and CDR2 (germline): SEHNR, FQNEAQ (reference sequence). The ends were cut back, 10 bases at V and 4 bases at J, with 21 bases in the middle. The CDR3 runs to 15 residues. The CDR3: CAIETWGRGADTQYF. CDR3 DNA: TGTGCCATCGAAACCTGGGGACGCGGGGCAGATACGCAGTATTTT.

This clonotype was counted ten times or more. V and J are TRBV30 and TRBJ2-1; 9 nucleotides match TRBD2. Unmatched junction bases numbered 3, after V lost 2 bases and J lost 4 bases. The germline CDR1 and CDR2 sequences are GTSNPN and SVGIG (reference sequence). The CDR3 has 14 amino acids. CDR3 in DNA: TGTGCCTGGAGTATAGCGGGAGTTTACAATGAGCAGTTCTTC. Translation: CAWSIAGVYNEQFF.

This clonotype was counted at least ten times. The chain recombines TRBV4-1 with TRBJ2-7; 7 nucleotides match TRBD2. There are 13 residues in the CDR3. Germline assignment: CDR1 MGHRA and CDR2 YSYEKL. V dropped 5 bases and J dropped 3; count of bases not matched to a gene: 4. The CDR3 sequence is CASSVRENYEQYF. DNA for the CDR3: TGCGCCAGCAGCGTGCGGGAGAACTACGAGCAGTACTTC.

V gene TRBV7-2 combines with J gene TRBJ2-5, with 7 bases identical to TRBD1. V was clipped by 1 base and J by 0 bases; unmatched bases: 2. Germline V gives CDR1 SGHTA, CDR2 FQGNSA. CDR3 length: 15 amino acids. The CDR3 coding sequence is TGTGCCAGCAGCTTAGAGGGGGCAGACCAAGAGACCCAGTACTTC. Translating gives CASSLEGADQETQYF.

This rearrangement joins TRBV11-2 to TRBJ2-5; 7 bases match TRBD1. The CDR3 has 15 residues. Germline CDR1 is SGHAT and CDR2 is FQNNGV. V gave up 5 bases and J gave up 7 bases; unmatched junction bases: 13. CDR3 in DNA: TGTGCCAGCAGCCCGGGCCAGACAGGGTTTGGGACCCAGTACTTC. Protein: CASSPGQTGFGTQYF.

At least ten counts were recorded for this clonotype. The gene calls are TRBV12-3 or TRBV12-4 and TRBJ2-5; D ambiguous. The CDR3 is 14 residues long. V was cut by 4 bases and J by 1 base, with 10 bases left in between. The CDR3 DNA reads TGTGCCAGCAGTTCAGAAGCAGCCCAAGAGACCCAGTACTTC. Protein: CASSSEAAQETQYF.